This passage covers 20 T cell receptor beta chains from one sample sequenced in a study of OX40 agonist ivuxolimab in advanced cancers. TCRdb keeps only in-frame clones here, not all; method: immunoSEQ multiplex PCR. In the table there are fewer than 45,000 clones, about four fifths of which are singletons. The starting material was CD4+ or CD8+ T cells sorted from blood, obtained in a trial of the OX40 agonist ivuxolimab. Source of these receptors: an adult with an advanced solid tumor such as melanoma, head and neck, liver or kidney cancer.

The chain combines TRBV7-3 with TRBJ1-6, with 7 bases matching TRBD1. CDR3 length: 19 residues. CDR1 and CDR2 from the germline V gene are SGHTA and FQGTGA. V lost 4 bases and J lost 7; bases outside the gene matches: 19. CDR3 DNA sequence: TGTGCCAGCAGCTCCCACAGGGGAAATTCACGAAATCCAAATTCACCCCTCCACTTT. Amino acid sequence: CASSSHRGNSRNPNSPLHF.

This clone was found a few times. The chain carries TRBV29-1 and TRBJ2-1; D gene uncertain. The CDR3 totals 10 residues. With 3 bases removed from V and 13 bases from J, the gap between germline ends came to 10 bases. Germline CDR1 is SQVTM and CDR2 is ANQGSEA. For the CDR3, the DNA is TGCAGCGTTGAGGCAGGCCACCAGTTCTTC. It translates to CSVEAGHQFF.

V gene TRBV4-1 combines with J gene TRBJ2-5, with D perhaps matching TRBD2 (5 bases). The CDR3 consists of 15 residues. V lost 0 bases and J 5 bases, leaving 13 bases between the germline ends. The germline V gene has CDR1 MGHRA and CDR2 YSYEKL. The CDR3 DNA reads as TGCGCCAGCAGCCAAGACGGAGGAGCAGGCGAGACCCAGTACTTC. Its translation is CASSQDGGAGETQYF.

CDR3: CASSFNQREGTDTQYF. The CDR3 nucleotides read TGTGCCAGCAGCTTTAATCAGCGGGAGGGTACAGATACGCAGTATTTT. The chain has TRBV7-7 and TRBJ2-3; 10 bases line up with TRBD2. Germline V gene data show CDR1 as SSHAT and CDR2 as FNYEAQ (reference sequence). The CDR3 spans 16 residues. Unmatched junction bases numbered 6, after V lost 3 bases and J lost 3 bases.

The rearrangement links TRBV28 to TRBJ2-7; 7 positions match TRBD1. V was clipped by 2 bases and J by 5 bases; unmatched bases: 9. The CDR3 length is 15 residues. CDR1 is MDHEN, CDR2 SYDVKM, per germline. The DNA for the CDR3 is TGTGCCAGCAGTTTAGAGGGACAGACGACAGACGAGCAGTACTTC. It codes for CASSLEGQTTDEQYF.

This clone showed up just once. The chain uses TRBV13 and TRBJ1-1; D unresolved. Trimming left V 5 bases short and J 1 base short, with 11 bases between. The CDR3 sequence is 14 residues long. CDR1 and CDR2 from the germline V gene are PRHDT and FYEKMQ (reference sequence). CDR3 DNA sequence: TGTGCCAGCAGCAAAGACCCACAGAACACTGAAGCTTTCTTT. It is translated as CASSKDPQNTEAFF.

The gene calls are TRBV27 and TRBJ2-7; a possible D gene is TRBD2 (6 bases). CDR3 length: 14 residues. Germline-derived CDR1 and CDR2 are MNHEY and SMNVEV (reference sequence). Between the trimmed V and J ends, which lost 8 bases and 6 bases, there was a span of 20 bases. CDR3 sequence reads: CASGGTAFGGEQYF. DNA for the CDR3: TGTGCCAGCGGGGGGACGGCCTTCGGGGGCGAGCAGTACTTC.

The rearrangement joins TRBV12-5 to TRBJ1-2; D is unresolved. Trimming removed 4 bases at V and 8 bases at J, with 8 bases between. The CDR3 is 11 residues long. From germline, CDR1 is LGHNT and CDR2 FRNRAP. The CDR3, as DNA: TGTGCTAGTGGTTCACGAGCGGGCTACACCTTC. It yields the protein CASGSRAGYTF. The full variable domain, with the rest looked up from reference TRBV12-5 and TRBJ1-2, is DARVTQTPRHKVTEMGQEVTMRCQPILGHNTVFWYRQTMMQGLELLAYFRNRAPLDDSGMPKDRFSAEMPDATLATLKIQPSEPRDSAVYFCASGSRAGYTFGSGTRLTVV.

This chain uses TRBV5-1 with TRBJ2-2; D might be TRBD2 (6 bases). The germline V and J ends were trimmed by 4 bases and 5 bases, with 24 bases remaining between them. From germline, CDR1 is SGHRS and CDR2 YFSETQ. The CDR3 runs 18 residues. CDR3 sequence reads: CASSPGRGAATWTGELFF. CDR3 nucleotides: TGCGCCAGCAGCCCGGGGCGCGGGGCCGCTACGTGGACCGGGGAGCTGTTTTTT. The full variable domain, with the rest looked up from reference TRBV5-1 and TRBJ2-2, is KAGVTQTPRYLIKTRGQQVTLSCSPISGHRSVSWYQQTPGQGLQFLFEYFSETQRNKGNFPGRFSGRQFSNSRSEMNVSTLELGDSALYLCASSPGRGAATWTGELFFGEGSRLTVL.

This chain links TRBV19 with TRBJ1-2; D possibly corresponds to TRBD1 (6 bases). The CDR3 runs to 15 residues. Germline CDR1 and CDR2: LNHDA and SQIVND (reference sequence). Trimming took off 2 bases at V and 6 bases at J, with 16 bases between the two ends. The CDR3 sequence is CASSITPTGQDGYTF. The CDR3 nucleotides are TGTGCCAGTAGTATAACTCCGACAGGACAAGATGGCTACACCTTC.

The chain carries TRBV7-9 and TRBJ1-2; no clear D gene. The CDR3 is 13 amino acids. Germline assignment: CDR1 SEHNR and CDR2 FQNEAQ (reference sequence). The V and J ends lost 8 bases and 7 bases respectively, with 17 bases between them. This CDR3 is CASSGPKFAGYTF. CDR3 bases: TGTGCCAGCTCCGGCCCCAAATTCGCTGGCTACACCTTC. The whole variable domain, filled in from reference TRBV7-9 and TRBJ1-2, reads DTGVSQNPRHKITKRGQNVTFRCDPISEHNRLYWYRQTLGQGPEFLTYFQNEAQLEKSRLLSDRFSAERPKGSFSTLEIQRTEQGDSAMYLCASSGPKFAGYTFGSGTRLTVV.

The chain combines TRBV28 with TRBJ2-3; 8 bases are shared with TRBD2. CDR1 MDHEN and CDR2 SYDVKM come from the germline V gene. Unmatched junction bases numbered 15, after V lost 6 bases and J lost 4 bases. The CDR3 covers 17 residues. DNA for the CDR3: TGTGCCAGCAGCCCCGGCGTACCAAGGACTAGCTCAGATACGCAGTATTTT. This encodes CASSPGVPRTSSDTQYF.

The chain combines TRBV13 with TRBJ2-1, with 12 nucleotides matching TRBD2. The V gene end was trimmed by 5 bases and the J gene end by 9 bases; junction bases not matched to a gene: 8. The CDR3 runs to 15 residues. In germline, CDR1 is PRHDT, CDR2 FYEKMQ (reference sequence). In DNA form, the CDR3 reads TGTGCCAGCAGCCCCCTCGCTAGCGGGAGGGGTGAGCAGTTCTTC. Encoded protein: CASSPLASGRGEQFF.

The chain employs TRBV4-1 and TRBJ1-1, with D unresolved. CDR3 size: 14 residues. V was cut by 3 bases and J by 4 bases, with 12 bases left in between. The germline V gene has CDR1 MGHRA and CDR2 YSYEKL. The CDR3 loop reads CASSQGPPGTEAFF. In DNA form, the CDR3 reads TGCGCCAGCAGCCAGGGTCCCCCCGGCACTGAAGCTTTCTTT.

V and J are TRBV11-2 and TRBJ2-7, with D perhaps matching TRBD1 or TRBD2 (5 bases each). Germline V CDR1 and CDR2: SGHAT, FQNNGV. Trimming removed 2 bases at V and 7 bases at J, with 15 bases between. The CDR3 contains 14 residues. The CDR3 is CASSLTPGWREQYF. DNA of the CDR3: TGTGCCAGCAGCTTAACCCCAGGGTGGAGGGAGCAGTACTTC.

This clone has more than one count but fewer than ten. The CDR3 nucleotides are TGCGCCAGCAGCCAAGATACCCCCGGGACCTCCTACGAGCAGTACTTC. Its translation: CASSQDTPGTSYEQYF. The chain carries TRBV4-1 and TRBJ2-7, with D possibly being TRBD1 or TRBD2 (5 bases each). This CDR3 spans 16 amino acids. Between the trimmed V and J ends, which lost 0 bases and 0 bases, there was a span of 12 bases. Germline V gives CDR1 MGHRA, CDR2 YSYEKL.

The genes are TRBV6-1 and TRBJ2-5; no clear D. The CDR3 length is 14 residues. Germline CDR1 is MNHNS and CDR2 is SASEGT. Trimming took off 3 bases at V and 4 bases at J, with 12 bases between the two ends. As DNA, the CDR3 is TGTGCCAGCAGTGACGTGGGGATTGGAGAGACCCAGTACTTC. Its protein product is CASSDVGIGETQYF.

In this sample, this clone turned up a few times. This chain links TRBV21-1 with TRBJ1-4; the listed D gene, TRBD1, was not tested against the DNA. TRBV21-1 is a recognized pseudogene. There are 14 residues in the CDR3. The CDR3 DNA is TGTGCCAGCCGGGGACAGGCCGGAAATGAAAAACTGTTTTTT. This translates into CASRGQAGNEKLFF.

The chain has TRBV11-3 and TRBJ2-7; TRBD1 aligns across 9 bases. Per germline, CDR1 SGHNT and CDR2 YENEEA. The CDR3 length is 16 residues. V gave up 8 bases and J gave up 4 bases; unmatched junction bases: 15. CDR3 residues: CASRGPGTGNYYEQYF. The CDR3, as DNA: TGTGCCAGCCGGGGCCCCGGGACAGGGAATTATTACGAGCAGTACTTC.

V and J are TRBV5-6 and TRBJ2-2; D might be TRBD2 (5 bases). Germline CDR1 reads SGHDT; CDR2 reads YYEEEE. Trimming pared 2 bases from V and 7 bases from J, leaving 9 bases between. This CDR3 region has 13 residues. The DNA for the CDR3 is TGTGCCAGCAGCTTTGGCGGAGGCGGGGAGCTGTTTTTT. Its protein product is CASSFGGGGELFF.